A selection of T cell receptor beta chains follows, all from one sample in a study of cytomegalovirus exposure and HLA in healthy donors. Measured with immunoSEQ multiplex PCR; TCRdb has only the in-frame clones, and not every one. The table lists 70,000 or so clones. Input material: PBMCs. The receptor source for this set is a man between 40 and 49 years old in good health and CMV-seronegative. CDR3s include the opening cysteine and the closing phenylalanine or tryptophan.

J gene: TRBJ2-3; V gene: TRBV30; CDR3 protein: CAWSPQVTDTQYF
J gene: TRBJ1-2; V gene: TRBV7-2; CDR3 protein: CASSLADKLYGYTF
J gene: TRBJ2-3; V gene: TRBV11-3; CDR3 protein: CASSLTSGDTQYF
J gene: TRBJ2-7; V gene: TRBV7-6; CDR3 protein: CASSSGGQPSYEQYF
J gene: TRBJ1-1; V gene: TRBV5-8; CDR3 protein: CASSHPPGQGNTEAFF
J gene: TRBJ2-1; V gene: TRBV7-8; CDR3 protein: CASSDRGSEQFF
J gene: TRBJ2-1; V gene: TRBV7-9; CDR3 protein: CASSLKGVHEQFF
J gene: TRBJ1-2; V gene: TRBV6-1; CDR3 protein: CASSEDPGSYGYTF
J gene: TRBJ2-7; V gene: TRBV7-2; CDR3 protein: CASSLSDSAYYEQYF
J gene: TRBJ2-4; V gene: TRBV11-2; CDR3 protein: CASSRRGAAKNIQYF
J gene: TRBJ1-2; V gene: TRBV18; CDR3 protein: CASSPEQNYGYTF
J gene: TRBJ1-3; V gene: TRBV11-2; CDR3 protein: CASSLVSSGNTIYF
J gene: TRBJ1-2; V gene: TRBV6-1; CDR3 protein: CASSEKGGMVYGYTF
J gene: TRBJ1-5; V gene: TRBV18; CDR3 protein: CASSPVEHNQPQHF
J gene: TRBJ1-4; V gene: TRBV23-1; CDR3 protein: CASSPRGSEKLFF
J gene: TRBJ1-2; V gene: TRBV4-3; CDR3 protein: CASSQEDRHYGHTF
J gene: TRBJ2-7; V gene: TRBV5-1; CDR3 protein: CASSSGGTGAYEQYF
J gene: TRBJ2-2; V gene: TRBV7-2; CDR3 protein: CASSLGQFTGELFF
J gene: TRBJ1-2; V gene: TRBV30; CDR3 protein: CAWSVGVPEGSYGYTF
J gene: TRBJ1-2; V gene: TRBV9; CDR3 protein: CASSVGAGDTDYGYTF
J gene: TRBJ2-5; V gene: TRBV7-9; CDR3 protein: CASSSGINVGETQYF
J gene: TRBJ2-7; V gene: TRBV6-5; CDR3 protein: CASSGGGLVSYEQYF
J gene: TRBJ1-1; V gene: TRBV7-2; CDR3 protein: CASSLRDSREAFF
J gene: TRBJ2-2; V gene: TRBV9; CDR3 protein: CASRGASPNTGELFF
J gene: -; V gene: TRBV5-4; CDR3 protein: CASEGGAGPGAYEQYF
J gene: TRBJ2-5; V gene: TRBV27; CDR3 protein: CASSSFMSGRGETQYF
J gene: TRBJ2-2; V gene: TRBV10-3; CDR3 protein: CAISETGENTGELFF
J gene: TRBJ2-1; V gene: TRBV5-6; CDR3 protein: CASSFIHEQFF
J gene: TRBJ2-1; V gene: TRBV7-9; CDR3 protein: CASSLASYEQFF